The sequence of this T cell receptor (beta chain) was determined in a study of blood T cell repertoires in COVID-19. About the research overall: The samples span acute and convalescent COVID-19 from the United States, Italy and Spain. The cDNA or gDNA used as material had been derived from T cells, B-cell-depleted T cells, or PBMCs.

Study processing details: Amplified reference gene primers provided the basis for estimating nucleated cell counts. The data were produced by immunoSEQ multiplex PCR, yet TCRdb's version contains in-frame clones alone and is incomplete. V and J calls and clone size are copied from that table; D and trimming were computed from the DNA. This sample has 300,000 to 400,000 clones, with 65% to 85% found just once. Looked up from germline, CDR1 is SGHNT and CDR2 is YYREEE (reference sequence). V was pared by 4 bases and J by 8 bases, with 8 bases of the junction left unmatched. The CDR3 totals 13 residues.

This receptor was obtained from a man in his thirties or forties with active or convalescent COVID-19. The V call is TRBV5-4, the J call TRBJ1-2; TRBD1 agrees at 7 bases. Source material: peripheral blood. CDR3 nucleotides: TGTGCCAGCAGCAACAGGGGATCGAGGGGCTACACCTTC. Encoded protein: CASSNRGSRGYTF.